These 13 T cell receptor beta chains originate from one sample sequenced in a study of T cells after yellow fever vaccination. One entry per CDR3 protein, called by TCRdb with MiXCR from the 5' RACE reads. The table shows 80,000 to 100,000 distinct CDR3 sequences, with around 9.8% occurring only once. The sample consisted of CD8+ T cells not binding an NS4B(214-222) dextramer, sorted from PBMCs, taken roughly 14 days after the first yellow fever vaccination. The source of these receptors is a man aged 18 to 30 who received the YFV17D yellow fever vaccine.

This clonotype was detected only a few times. DNA for the CDR3: TGTGCCACCGTGGGACCCATAGGGGATGAGCAGTTCTTC. Translated, it gives CATVGPIGDEQFF. V gene TRBV24-1 combines with J gene TRBJ2-1, with D perhaps matching TRBD1 or TRBD2 (5 bases each). The CDR3 extends over 13 amino acids. In germline, CDR1 is KGHDR, CDR2 SFDVKD. V lost 9 bases and J 8 bases, leaving 16 bases between the germline ends.

CDR3 DNA sequence: TGTGCCAGCAGCTCCGTTGGGGGCTCCTATAATTCACCCCTCCACTTT. This gives the protein CASSSVGGSYNSPLHF. This rearrangement joins TRBV7-9 to TRBJ1-6, with D possibly matching TRBD1 (5 bases). The CDR3 is 16 residues long. V lost 4 bases and J lost 0, with 10 bases in between. CDR1 is SEHNR and CDR2 is FQNEAQ in the germline V gene (reference sequence).

This clonotype occurred many times. The chain has TRBV6-5 and TRBJ2-1; perhaps TRBD1 as D (5 bases). This CDR3 is built from 14 residues. Germline CDR1 and CDR2: MNHEY and SVGAGI. Between the trimmed V and J ends, which lost 8 bases and 5 bases, there was a span of 16 bases. The CDR3 DNA follows: TGTGCCAGCGGGGCACGTCTGGAAAACAATGAGCAGTTCTTC. This gives the protein CASGARLENNEQFF.

This clonotype was picked up a small number of times. The chain has TRBV15 and TRBJ1-4, with D hard to call. The germline gives CDR1 LNHNV, CDR2 YYDKDF (reference sequence). Trimming left V 0 bases short and J 2 bases short, with 10 bases between. The CDR3 consists of 16 residues. CDR3 DNA: TGTGCCACCAGCAGAGATGGTGCTACTACTAATGAAAAACTGTTTTTT. As protein: CATSRDGATTNEKLFF.

Only a few counts were recorded for this clonotype. The chain joins TRBV4-1 to TRBJ2-7; 8 bases map to TRBD1. The CDR3 runs 14 residues. CDR1 and CDR2 (germline): MGHRA, YSYEKL. The ends lost 1 base at V and 5 bases at J; junction bases unmatched: 4. CDR3 in DNA: TGCGCCAGCAGCCAAGTAGTGGACAGGGACGAGCAGTACGTC. Its translation is CASSQVVDRDEQYV.

The gene calls are TRBV20-1 and TRBJ2-1; 11 bases fit TRBD2. The CDR3 loop spans 13 amino acids. The germline V gene encodes CDR1 DFQATT and CDR2 SNEGSKA (reference sequence). With 1 base clipped from V and 9 bases from J, the junction kept 2 bases outside the gene matches. The CDR3 here is CSARVLAGAEQFF. The CDR3 nucleotides read TGCAGTGCTAGAGTACTAGCGGGGGCTGAGCAGTTCTTC.

Only a few counts were recorded for this clonotype. This chain uses TRBV12-3 or TRBV12-4 with TRBJ2-7; D ambiguous. The CDR3 has 17 residues. Trimming took 2 bases from V and 3 from J, leaving 20 bases between them. CDR3 residues: CASSLFGRPRRLYEQYF. For the CDR3, the DNA is TGTGCCAGCAGTTTATTCGGACGGCCCCGGCGCCTCTACGAGCAGTACTTC.

The genes are TRBV6-1 and TRBJ1-5; D is possibly TRBD1 (6 bases). Germline V gives CDR1 MNHNS, CDR2 SASEGT. Trimming stripped 6 bases from V and 1 base from J, with 19 bases between. CDR3 length: 17 amino acids. DNA of the CDR3: TGTGCCAGCAGCCCCGGGTGGGGGCCATTAAGCAATCAGCCCCAGCATTTT. Its translation is CASSPGWGPLSNQPQHF.

For this clonotype: At one end, the junction sequence differs from germline, possibly due to a read error. The chain carries TRBV4-3 and TRBJ1-6; D gene uncertain. Germline V gene sequence: CDR1 LGHNA, CDR2 YSLEER. This CDR3 is 17 amino acids long. In DNA form, the CDR3 reads TGCGCCAGCAGCCAGTCGCTCCTCAGCTCCTATAAGTCACCCCTCCACTTT. Its translation is CASSQSLLSSYKSPLHF.

In its sample, this clonotype was seen many times. The J gene is TRBJ2-7, the V gene TRBV5-1; weak D call: TRBD2 (6 bases). Trimming removed 1 base from V and 7 bases from J, with 18 bases in between. CDR1 SGHRS and CDR2 YFSETQ come from the germline V gene. The CDR3 runs to 15 residues. The CDR3 protein is CASSLNWRGAREQYF. CDR3 nucleotides: TGCGCCAGCAGCTTGAACTGGCGGGGAGCAAGGGAGCAGTACTTC.

This clonotype has a handful of counts. The chain combines TRBV4-2 with TRBJ2-1; 10 positions agree with TRBD2. V was pared by 1 base and J by 1 base, with 7 bases of the junction left unmatched. This CDR3 spans 18 amino acids. CDR1 and CDR2 from the germline V gene are LGHNA and YNFKEQ. CDR3 bases: TGTGCCAGCAGCCAAGGGTCGCTAGCGGGGGTGTCCTACAATGAGCAGTTCTTC. As protein: CASSQGSLAGVSYNEQFF.

V gene TRBV6-2 or TRBV6-3 combines with J gene TRBJ2-1; D gene uncertain. Germline V gene data show CDR1 as MNHEY and CDR2 as SVGEGT. Trimming pared 0 bases from V and 7 bases from J, leaving 4 bases between. This CDR3 has 12 residues. Here the CDR3 reads CASSYSMNEQFF. The CDR3 bases are TGTGCCAGCAGTTACTCTATGAATGAGCAGTTCTTC.

V gene TRBV4-3 combines with J gene TRBJ1-2; 7 nucleotides align to TRBD1. Germline-derived CDR1 and CDR2 are LGHNA and YSLEER. J gave up 5 bases and V 3 bases, and 9 bases lay outside the gene matches. This CDR3 has 15 amino acids. The CDR3 region is CASSQGPTGKYGYTF. The DNA of the CDR3 is TGCGCCAGCAGCCAGGGACCGACAGGGAAGTATGGCTACACCTTC.